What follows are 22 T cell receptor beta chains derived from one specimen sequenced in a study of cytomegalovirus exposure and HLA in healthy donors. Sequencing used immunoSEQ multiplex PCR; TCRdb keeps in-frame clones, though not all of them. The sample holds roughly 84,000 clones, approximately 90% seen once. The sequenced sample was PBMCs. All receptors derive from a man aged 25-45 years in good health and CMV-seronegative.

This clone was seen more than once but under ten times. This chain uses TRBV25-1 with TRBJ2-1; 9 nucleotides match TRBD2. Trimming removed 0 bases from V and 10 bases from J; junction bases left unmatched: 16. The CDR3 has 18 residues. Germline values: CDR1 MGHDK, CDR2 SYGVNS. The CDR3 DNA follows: TGTGCCAGCAGTGAATATTCGGCCCTACTTAGCGGGGGTTACGAGCAGTTCTTC. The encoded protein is CASSEYSALLSGGYEQFF.

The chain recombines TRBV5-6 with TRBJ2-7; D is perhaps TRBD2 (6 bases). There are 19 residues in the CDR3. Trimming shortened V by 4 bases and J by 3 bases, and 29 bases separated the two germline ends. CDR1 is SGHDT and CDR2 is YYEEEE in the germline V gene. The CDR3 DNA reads TGTGCCAGCAGCACCCATTCAGGGAGGTCAGATTCAGGTGGCTACGAGCAGTACTTC. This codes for CASSTHSGRSDSGGYEQYF.

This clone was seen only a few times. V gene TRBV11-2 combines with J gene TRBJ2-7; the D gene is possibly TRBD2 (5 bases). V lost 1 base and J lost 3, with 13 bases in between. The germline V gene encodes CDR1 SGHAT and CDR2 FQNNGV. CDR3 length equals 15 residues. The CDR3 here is CASSLGPSHLYEQYF. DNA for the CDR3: TGTGCCAGCAGCTTAGGACCTAGCCACCTCTACGAGCAGTACTTC.

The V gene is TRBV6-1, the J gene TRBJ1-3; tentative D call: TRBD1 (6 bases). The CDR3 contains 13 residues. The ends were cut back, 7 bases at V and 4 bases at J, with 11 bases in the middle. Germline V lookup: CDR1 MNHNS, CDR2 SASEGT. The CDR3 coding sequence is TGTGCCAGCATGCCAGGGGCAGGAAACACCATATATTTT. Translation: CASMPGAGNTIYF.

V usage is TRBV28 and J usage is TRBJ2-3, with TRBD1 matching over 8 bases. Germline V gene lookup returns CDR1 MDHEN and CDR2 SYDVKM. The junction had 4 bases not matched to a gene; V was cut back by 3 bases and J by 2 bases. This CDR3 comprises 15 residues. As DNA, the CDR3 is TGTGCCAGCAGTTTTACAGGGGGAGACACAGATACGCAGTATTTT. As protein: CASSFTGGDTDTQYF.

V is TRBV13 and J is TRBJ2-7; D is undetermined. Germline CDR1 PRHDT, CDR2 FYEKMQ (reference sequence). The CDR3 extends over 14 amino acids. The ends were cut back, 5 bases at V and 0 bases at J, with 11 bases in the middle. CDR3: CASSPSYSSYEQYF. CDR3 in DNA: TGTGCCAGCAGCCCCTCATATAGCTCCTACGAGCAGTACTTC.

The CDR3 nucleotides are TGTGCCAGTAGTAGCGGGACTAGCGGGTCTGGCGAGCAGTACTTC. It codes for CASSSGTSGSGEQYF. V is TRBV19 and J is TRBJ2-7, with 12 bases lining up with TRBD2. The CDR3 extends over 15 amino acids. The V segment lost 4 bases and the J segment 6 bases; nucleotides outside the gene matches: 7. Per germline, CDR1 LNHDA and CDR2 SQIVND (reference sequence).

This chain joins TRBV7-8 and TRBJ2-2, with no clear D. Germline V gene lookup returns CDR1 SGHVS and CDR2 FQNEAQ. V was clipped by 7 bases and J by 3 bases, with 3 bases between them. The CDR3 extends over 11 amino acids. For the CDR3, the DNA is TGTGCCAGCACTCACACCGGGGAGCTGTTTTTT. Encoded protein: CASTHTGELFF.

The CDR3 here is CASSLVPGETQYF. The DNA of the CDR3 is TGTGCCAGCAGCTTAGTCCCAGGAGAGACCCAGTACTTC. This chain links TRBV7-2 with TRBJ2-5; no reliable D call. This CDR3 comprises 13 residues. V lost 1 base, J lost 4 bases, and 7 bases lay in between. From germline, CDR1 is SGHTA and CDR2 FQGNSA.

The CDR3 coding sequence is TGCGCCAGCAGCTTGGACAGTCCCCCGAACACCGGGGAGCTGTTTTTT. It yields the protein CASSLDSPPNTGELFF. The rearrangement uses TRBV5-1 and TRBJ2-2; D is ambiguous. Trimming removed 0 bases at V and 0 bases at J, with 9 bases between. In germline, CDR1 is SGHRS, CDR2 YFSETQ. The CDR3 consists of 16 residues. The full variable domain, with the rest looked up from reference TRBV5-1 and TRBJ2-2, is KAGVTQTPRYLIKTRGQQVTLSCSPISGHRSVSWYQQTPGQGLQFLFEYFSETQRNKGNFPGRFSGRQFSNSRSEMNVSTLELGDSALYLCASSLDSPPNTGELFFGEGSRLTVL.

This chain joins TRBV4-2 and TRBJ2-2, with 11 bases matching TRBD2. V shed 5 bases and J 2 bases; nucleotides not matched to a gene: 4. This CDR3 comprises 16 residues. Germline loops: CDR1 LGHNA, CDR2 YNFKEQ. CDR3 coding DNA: TGTGCCAGCAGCGCGGGACTAGCGGAAAACACCGGGGAGCTGTTTTTT. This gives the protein CASSAGLAENTGELFF.

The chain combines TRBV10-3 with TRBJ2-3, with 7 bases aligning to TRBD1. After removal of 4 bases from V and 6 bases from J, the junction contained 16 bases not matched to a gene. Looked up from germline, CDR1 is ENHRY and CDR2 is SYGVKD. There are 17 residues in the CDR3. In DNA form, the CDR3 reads TGTGCCATCAGTGGCCCCGGGACAGCCCCAAGTGTGGATACGCAGTATTTT. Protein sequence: CAISGPGTAPSVDTQYF.

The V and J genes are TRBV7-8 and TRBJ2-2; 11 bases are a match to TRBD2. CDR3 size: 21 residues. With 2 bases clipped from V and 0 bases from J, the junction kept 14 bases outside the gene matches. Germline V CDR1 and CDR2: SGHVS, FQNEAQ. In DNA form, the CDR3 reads TGTGCCAGCAGCTTAACGCCTCCGGGGCTAGCGGGAGGAACGAACACCGGGGAGCTGTTTTTT. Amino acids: CASSLTPPGLAGGTNTGELFF.

The CDR3 loop is CASSYTRDSTEAFF. CDR3 DNA sequence: TGTGCCAGCAGTTACACCCGGGACAGCACTGAAGCTTTCTTT. The chain has TRBV6-5 and TRBJ1-1, with 7 bases matching TRBD1. This CDR3 spans 14 amino acids. Germline assignment: CDR1 MNHEY and CDR2 SVGAGI. V lost 2 bases, J lost 4 bases, and 4 bases stayed unmatched.

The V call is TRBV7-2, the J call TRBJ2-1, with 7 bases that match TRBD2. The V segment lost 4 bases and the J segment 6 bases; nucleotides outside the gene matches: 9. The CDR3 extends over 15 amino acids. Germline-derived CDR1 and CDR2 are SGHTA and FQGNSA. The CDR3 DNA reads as TGTGCCAGCAGCTCGAGGCGGCTAGCGGCCAATGAGCAGTTCTTC. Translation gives CASSSRRLAANEQFF.

The CDR3 here is CASSQAITPYLTYEQYF. The CDR3 bases are TGTGCCAGCAGCCAAGCAATAACTCCTTACTTAACGTACGAGCAGTACTTC. This rearrangement joins TRBV14 to TRBJ2-7; D unresolved. This CDR3 is built from 17 residues. V was trimmed by 1 base and J by 4 bases, leaving 20 bases between them. Germline loops: CDR1 SGHDN, CDR2 FVKESK.

The CDR3 DNA sequence: TGTGCCAGCAGTTCTATCTGGGACAGGGCCGAGCACGAGCAGTACTTC. It encodes CASSSIWDRAEHEQYF. This chain uses TRBV25-1 with TRBJ2-7; 9 bases line up with TRBD1. J was trimmed by 5 bases and V by 5 bases; bases with no gene match: 13. The germline V gene has CDR1 MGHDK and CDR2 SYGVNS. CDR3 length: 16 residues.

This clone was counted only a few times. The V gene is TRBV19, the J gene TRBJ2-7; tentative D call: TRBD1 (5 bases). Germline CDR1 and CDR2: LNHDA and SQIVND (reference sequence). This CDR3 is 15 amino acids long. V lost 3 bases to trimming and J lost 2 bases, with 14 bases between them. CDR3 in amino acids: CASSMGPIPTYEQYF. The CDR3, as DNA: TGTGCCAGTAGTATGGGGCCGATCCCTACCTACGAGCAGTACTTC.

CDR3 in DNA: TGTGCCAGCTCACTAAGCGACAGGAGTCTGAACACTGAAGCTTTCTTT. This encodes CASSLSDRSLNTEAFF. The genes are TRBV18 and TRBJ1-1; D possibly corresponds to TRBD1 (6 bases). V was clipped by 4 bases and J by 0 bases, with 15 bases between them. The germline V gene encodes CDR1 KGHSH and CDR2 LQKENI. This CDR3 is 16 amino acids long.

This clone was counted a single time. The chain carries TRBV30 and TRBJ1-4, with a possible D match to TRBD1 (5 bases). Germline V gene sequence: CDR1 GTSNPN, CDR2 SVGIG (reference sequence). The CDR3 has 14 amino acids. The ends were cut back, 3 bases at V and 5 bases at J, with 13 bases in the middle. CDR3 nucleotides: TGTGCCTGGAGGGTCCTGGCAGGGAATGAAAAACTGTTTTTT. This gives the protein CAWRVLAGNEKLFF.

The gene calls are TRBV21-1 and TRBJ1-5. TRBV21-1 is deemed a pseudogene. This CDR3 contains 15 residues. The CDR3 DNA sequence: TGTGCCAGCAGCAAAGATAGAAACCGCAATCAGCCCCAGCATTTT. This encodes CASSKDRNRNQPQHF.

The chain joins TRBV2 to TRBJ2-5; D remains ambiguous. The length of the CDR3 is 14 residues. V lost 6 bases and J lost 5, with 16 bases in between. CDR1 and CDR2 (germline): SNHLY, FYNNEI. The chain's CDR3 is CASRRDEVDETQYF. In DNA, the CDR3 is TGTGCCAGCAGACGCGACGAGGTCGACGAGACCCAGTACTTC.